A selection of T cell receptor beta chains follows, all from one sample in a study of T cells in Graves' hyperthyroidism and ophthalmopathy. TCRdb reprocessed the multiplex PCR reads with MiXCR, giving one entry per CDR3 protein. The sample includes some 770,000 distinct CDR3 sequences, over 15% seen only once; the top ten take under 8.5%. Input material: blood. The receptors derive from a man between 18 and 29 years old with Graves' hyperthyroidism. Both conserved end residues are part of each CDR3. Fields, in order: J gene, D gene, CDR3 length, V gene, clone size, CDR3 protein, CDR3 DNA. A D gene is named only where the DNA matches it firmly. Clone size is shown for a subset of rows, as once, few, many or a class of expanded clone.

j_call: TRBJ2-7
d_call: TRBD1
cdr3_length: 13
v_call: TRBV18
clone_size: NA
cdr3_aa: CASSPRGLNEQYF
cdr3_nt: TGTGCCAGCTCACCCAGGGGGCTCAACGAGCAGTACTTC

j_call: TRBJ1-2
d_call: NA
cdr3_length: 15
v_call: TRBV12-3/TRBV12-4
clone_size: many
cdr3_aa: CASSPRLTANYGYTF
cdr3_nt: TGTGCCAGCAGCCCTCGTCTTACAGCCAACTATGGCTACACCTTC

j_call: TRBJ2-1
d_call: NA
cdr3_length: 13
v_call: TRBV7-9
clone_size: NA
cdr3_aa: CASIRRVNNEQFF
cdr3_nt: TGTGCCAGCATAAGGCGGGTCAACAATGAGCAGTTCTTC

j_call: TRBJ2-3
d_call: NA
cdr3_length: 12
v_call: TRBV10-3
clone_size: few
cdr3_aa: CAIGTEGARWYF
cdr3_nt: TGTGCCATCGGGACGGAAGGGGCCCGCTGGTATTTT

j_call: TRBJ2-3
d_call: NA
cdr3_length: 13
v_call: TRBV14
clone_size: NA
cdr3_aa: CATTVGPTDTQYF
cdr3_nt: TGTGCCACCACGGTGGGGCCCACAGATACGCAGTATTTT

j_call: TRBJ2-7
d_call: TRBD1
cdr3_length: 14
v_call: TRBV30
clone_size: NA
cdr3_aa: CAWSRDRGRGEQYF
cdr3_nt: TGTGCCTGGAGTCGCGACAGGGGCCGGGGCGAGCAGTACTTC

j_call: TRBJ2-1
d_call: NA
cdr3_length: 18
v_call: TRBV11-2
clone_size: many
cdr3_aa: CASSLTTRRELADNEQFF
cdr3_nt: TGTGCCAGCAGCTTAACAACGCGGAGGGAACTAGCAGACAATGAGCAGTTCTTC

j_call: TRBJ2-7
d_call: TRBD1
cdr3_length: 17
v_call: TRBV6-2/TRBV6-3
clone_size: NA
cdr3_aa: CASSYSVRGLTSYEQYF
cdr3_nt: TGTGCCAGCAGTTACTCGGTCAGGGGGCTAACTAGCTACGAGCAGTACTTC

j_call: TRBJ2-2
d_call: NA
cdr3_length: 14
v_call: TRBV19
clone_size: many
cdr3_aa: CASTRGDIAGELFF
cdr3_nt: TGTGCCAGCACAAGGGGGGACATCGCCGGGGAGCTGTTTTTT

j_call: TRBJ2-5
d_call: NA
cdr3_length: 12
v_call: TRBV11-3
clone_size: few
cdr3_aa: CASRELGGTQYF
cdr3_nt: TGTGCCAGCAGAGAGCTCGGGGGGACCCAGTACTTC

j_call: TRBJ1-4
d_call: TRBD1
cdr3_length: 15
v_call: TRBV4-2
clone_size: few
cdr3_aa: CASSQEGTGYGKLFF
cdr3_nt: TGTGCCAGCAGCCAAGAGGGGACAGGCTACGGGAAACTGTTTTTT

j_call: TRBJ2-7
d_call: TRBD2
cdr3_length: 12
v_call: TRBV29-1
clone_size: NA
cdr3_aa: CSAKRERSEQYF
cdr3_nt: TGCAGCGCGAAGCGGGAGCGGTCCGAGCAGTACTTC

j_call: TRBJ1-6
d_call: TRBD1
cdr3_length: 15
v_call: TRBV2
clone_size: few
cdr3_aa: CASSFGDRRYSPLHF
cdr3_nt: TGTGCCAGCAGTTTCGGGGACAGAAGATATTCACCCCTCCACTTT

j_call: TRBJ1-1
d_call: NA
cdr3_length: 14
v_call: TRBV19
clone_size: NA
cdr3_aa: CASSIVAAYTEAFF
cdr3_nt: TGTGCCAGTAGTATAGTGGCGGCCTACACTGAAGCTTTCTTT

j_call: TRBJ2-7
d_call: NA
cdr3_length: 15
v_call: TRBV7-9
clone_size: many
cdr3_aa: CASSSALAGSYEQYF
cdr3_nt: TGTGCCAGCAGTTCTGCCCTCGCTGGCTCCTACGAGCAGTACTTC

j_call: TRBJ2-7
d_call: NA
cdr3_length: 15
v_call: TRBV11-2
clone_size: few
cdr3_aa: CASTTYSGVSYEQYF
cdr3_nt: TGTGCCAGCACCACCTATAGTGGAGTATCCTACGAGCAGTACTTC

j_call: TRBJ2-1
d_call: TRBD2
cdr3_length: 15
v_call: TRBV28
clone_size: many
cdr3_aa: CASSLGSGVGNEQFF
cdr3_nt: TGTGCCAGCAGTTTGGGGAGCGGGGTCGGGAATGAGCAGTTCTTC

j_call: TRBJ2-2
d_call: NA
cdr3_length: 17
v_call: TRBV2
clone_size: NA
cdr3_aa: CASSSYRATVGTGELFF
cdr3_nt: TGTGCCAGCAGCAGCTACCGGGCCACAGTCGGCACCGGGGAGCTGTTTTTT